These T cell receptor beta chains were read from a single sample in a study of T cells in Graves' hyperthyroidism and ophthalmopathy. In TCRdb, the multiplex PCR reads were re-called with MiXCR into one record per CDR3 protein. The data contain a few hundred thousand distinct CDR3 sequences, roughly 14% of them singletons. Sequencing was performed on blood. The receptors shown here come from a woman aged 30 to 39 with Graves' hyperthyroidism. Each CDR3 is given with its conserved first and last residue. A D gene is named only where the DNA matches it firmly. Clone size is shown for a subset of rows, as once, few, many or a class of expanded clone.

TRBD2,TRBV2,NA,TRBJ2-3,CASSPVSGGLSDTQYF,TGTGCCAGCAGCCCAGTATCGGGAGGATTATCAGATACGCAGTATTTT
TRBD1,TRBV30,few,TRBJ2-6,CAWNGQGAGANVLTF,TGTGCCTGGAACGGACAGGGCGCTGGGGCCAACGTCCTGACTTTC
NA,TRBV12-3/TRBV12-4,many,TRBJ2-3,CASSPRWAPPDTQYF,TGTGCCAGCAGTCCCCGGTGGGCCCCCCCAGATACGCAGTATTTT
NA,TRBV10-3,NA,TRBJ1-2,CAISASPGYTF,TGTGCCATCAGTGCCTCCCCCGGCTACACCTTC
NA,TRBV19,NA,TRBJ2-7,CASSTPQGGSSYEQYF,TGTGCCAGTAGTACCCCTCAGGGGGGAAGCTCCTACGAGCAGTACTTC
TRBD1,TRBV6-1,NA,TRBJ1-6,CASRSLQGDSYNSPLHF,TGTGCCAGCAGGAGCCTCCAGGGGGACTCCTATAATTCACCCCTCCACTTT
NA,TRBV12-3/TRBV12-4,many,TRBJ2-2,CASSLYLGPNTGELFF,TGTGCCAGCAGTTTATATCTTGGACCCAACACCGGGGAGCTGTTTTTT
NA,TRBV12-3/TRBV12-4,many,TRBJ1-1,CASRLGENTEAFF,TGTGCCAGCAGGCTAGGGGAAAACACTGAAGCTTTCTTT
TRBD1,TRBV2,many,TRBJ1-6,CASRRQGSPLHF,TGTGCCAGCAGGCGACAGGGCTCACCCCTCCACTTT
NA,TRBV4-1,few,TRBJ2-7,CASSHLGGGEQYF,TGCGCCAGCAGCCATCTGGGGGGCGGCGAGCAGTACTTC
NA,TRBV7-9,many,TRBJ2-1,CASSLGLASEQFF,TGTGCCAGCAGCTTAGGCCTGGCATCCGAGCAGTTCTTC
TRBD1,TRBV20-1,NA,TRBJ2-7,CSASSRQGVGYEQYF,TGCAGTGCTTCCTCGCGACAGGGAGTCGGCTACGAGCAGTACTTC
NA,TRBV2,few,TRBJ1-1,CASSESLSRAGPNTEAFF,TGTGCCAGCAGTGAATCTCTATCGCGGGCAGGCCCTAACACTGAAGCTTTCTTT
TRBD1,TRBV9,NA,TRBJ2-4,CASSVGSGYGQGRNIQYF,TGTGCCAGCAGCGTAGGATCTGGGTATGGACAGGGGAGAAACATTCAGTACTTC
NA,TRBV2,many,TRBJ1-5,CASSEARVRGNQPQHF,TGTGCCAGCAGTGAAGCGCGTGTCAGGGGCAATCAGCCCCAGCATTTT
NA,TRBV7-9,NA,TRBJ2-3,CASSLALPDRSDTQYF,TGTGCCAGCAGCTTAGCGCTTCCGGACAGATCAGATACGCAGTATTTT
NA,TRBV24-1,many,TRBJ2-2,CATSDTWYRELFF,TGTGCCACCAGTGATACCTGGTACCGGGAGCTGTTTTTT
NA,TRBV5-1,many,TRBJ2-7,CASSLRQQSYEQYF,TGCGCCAGCAGCTTGAGACAGCAGTCCTACGAGCAGTACTTC
NA,TRBV20-1,many,TRBJ2-1,CSPRADGAYNEQFF,TGCAGTCCCAGAGCGGATGGAGCCTACAATGAGCAGTTCTTC
NA,TRBV30,many,TRBJ1-5,CAWSWDTNQPQHF,TGTGCCTGGAGTTGGGACACTAATCAGCCCCAGCATTTT
TRBD2,TRBV12-5,many,TRBJ2-3,CASGFGSSGSTDTQYF,TGTGCTAGTGGTTTCGGATCTAGCGGGAGCACAGATACGCAGTATTTT
TRBD2,TRBV10-3,few,TRBJ2-1,CAISESSPGLAGEINEQFF,TGTGCCATCAGTGAGTCGTCCCCGGGACTAGCGGGAGAGATCAATGAGCAGTTCTTC
NA,TRBV19,NA,TRBJ1-1,CASSMAKGLRPEAFF,TGTGCCAGTAGTATGGCGAAGGGGCTGCGCCCTGAAGCTTTCTTT
NA,TRBV28,many,TRBJ2-3,CASSFGPDTDTQYF,TGTGCCAGCAGTTTTGGGCCCGACACAGATACGCAGTATTTT
NA,TRBV6-1,few,TRBJ2-2,CASSEGGWYTGELFF,TGTGCCAGCAGTGAAGGGGGCTGGTACACCGGGGAGCTGTTTTTT
NA,TRBV27,many,TRBJ1-4,CASSPSVVPAEKLFF,TGTGCCAGCAGCCCGTCCGTGGTTCCGGCTGAAAAACTGTTTTTT
TRBD1,TRBV7-2,many,TRBJ2-2,CASSLAPGTGDGELFF,TGTGCCAGCAGCTTAGCGCCGGGAACAGGGGACGGGGAGCTGTTTTTT
NA,TRBV6-1,few,TRBJ1-3,CASSNLRTSGNTIYF,TGTGCCAGCAGTAACCTAAGGACATCTGGAAACACCATATATTTT
TRBD2,TRBV5-1,many,TRBJ2-7,CASRLLAGGSYEQYF,TGCGCCAGCAGACTCCTAGCGGGAGGTTCCTACGAGCAGTACTTC
NA,TRBV11-1,NA,TRBJ2-7,CASSPTALDSYEQYF,TGTGCCAGCAGTCCTACAGCGCTCGACTCCTACGAGCAGTACTTC
NA,TRBV30,many,TRBJ2-5,CAWSVAAGRGETQYF,TGTGCCTGGAGTGTAGCTGCGGGGCGCGGAGAGACCCAGTACTTC
TRBD1,TRBV27,many,TRBJ2-1,CASSFTGVQDEQFF,TGTGCCAGCAGTTTCACAGGGGTTCAGGATGAGCAGTTCTTC
NA,TRBV7-3,few,TRBJ2-5,CASSLTTQETQYF,TGTGCCAGCAGCTTAACTACTCAAGAGACCCAGTACTTC
NA,TRBV4-1,NA,TRBJ2-3,CASSQENSPGNTQYF,TGCGCCAGCAGCCAAGAAAACTCCCCAGGGAATACGCAGTATTTT
NA,TRBV7-3,few,TRBJ1-4,CASPKATNEKLFF,TGTGCCAGCCCCAAGGCGACTAATGAAAAACTGTTTTTT
TRBD2,TRBV10-3,many,TRBJ2-1,CAISESSRTSGRNEQFF,TGTGCCATCAGTGAGTCGTCAAGGACTAGCGGGAGGAATGAGCAGTTCTTC
NA,TRBV7-9,NA,TRBJ2-7,CASSLVTEEVGRQYF,TGTGCCAGCAGCTTAGTCACCGAAGAGGTCGGGAGGCAGTACTTC
TRBD1,TRBV5-1,few,TRBJ1-4,CASSKAPTGAANEKLFF,TGCGCCAGCAGCAAAGCACCTACAGGGGCGGCTAATGAAAAACTGTTTTTT
NA,TRBV7-2,many,TRBJ2-3,CASRDGRSTDTQYF,TGTGCCAGCAGGGACGGCCGAAGCACAGATACGCAGTATTTT
TRBD2,TRBV28,NA,TRBJ2-5,CASSLSLAGPQETQYF,TGTGCCAGCAGTTTAAGCCTAGCGGGCCCTCAAGAGACCCAGTACTTC
NA,TRBV20-1,few,TRBJ2-4,CSARGPAINIQYF,TGCAGTGCTAGAGGACCGGCTATTAACATTCAGTACTTC
NA,TRBV7-9,NA,TRBJ1-6,CASSFIQGGSPLHF,TGTGCCAGCAGCTTCATACAGGGTGGTTCACCCCTCCACTTT
TRBD1,TRBV28,many,TRBJ1-1,CASSPGRQGASEAFF,TGTGCCAGCAGTCCGGGAAGACAGGGGGCGTCTGAAGCTTTCTTT
TRBD2,TRBV2,NA,TRBJ2-3,CASSERSSGRAIDTQYF,TGTGCCAGCAGTGAGAGATCTAGCGGGAGGGCGATAGATACGCAGTATTTT
NA,TRBV30,NA,TRBJ2-2,CAWSNGAGELFF,TGTGCCTGGAGTAATGGAGCCGGGGAGCTGTTTTTT
TRBD1,TRBV28,many,TRBJ1-4,CASSLLDRVANEKLFF,TGTGCCAGCAGTTTACTCGACAGGGTGGCTAATGAAAAACTGTTTTTT
TRBD2,TRBV27,many,TRBJ2-1,CASSLLGLAELPVLNEQFF,TGTGCCAGCAGTTTATTGGGGCTAGCGGAACTGCCTGTCTTAAATGAGCAGTTCTTC
TRBD1,TRBV3-1,many,TRBJ1-1,CASSRDRGRTEAFF,TGTGCCAGCTCCCGGGACAGGGGGCGTACTGAAGCTTTCTTT
TRBD2,TRBV28,many,TRBJ2-3,CASSFPLAGGGTDTQYF,TGTGCCAGCAGTTTTCCCCTAGCGGGAGGTGGAACAGATACGCAGTATTTT
NA,TRBV12-3/TRBV12-4,many,TRBJ2-7,CASSLVGSGEQYF,TGTGCCAGCAGTTTAGTAGGGTCGGGCGAGCAGTACTTC
TRBD1,TRBV20-1,few,TRBJ1-5,CSAHRGFSNQPQHF,TGCAGTGCCCACAGGGGGTTTAGCAATCAGCCCCAGCATTTT